This entry concerns a single TCR beta chain. The target antigen is unknown. MiXCR, applied by TCRdb to the RT-PCR reads, yields one record per CDR3 protein. The sample has 500,000 or so distinct CDR3 sequences; approximately 16% are singletons. This sample was included in a study of response to subunit inactivated influenza vaccine. Findings and limits, study-wide: It was the authors' suggestion that each seasonal influenza vaccination recruits few new T cells.

Per germline, CDR1 MNHEY and CDR2 SVGEGT. The CDR3 spans 15 residues. Trimming removed 2 bases at V and 4 bases at J, with 13 bases between. This TCR was sampled from a man aged 45 to 70 who received an inactivated influenza vaccine. V is TRBV6-2 or TRBV6-3 and J is TRBJ2-3, with a tentative D call TRBD2 (5 bases). Specimen: CD4+ T cells sorted from PBMCs, collected less than 30 months after vaccination. CDR3 sequence (DNA): TGTGCCAGCAGTTACGTACGGGAAAGAGCAGATACGCAGTATTTT. This sequence encodes CASSYVRERADTQYF.